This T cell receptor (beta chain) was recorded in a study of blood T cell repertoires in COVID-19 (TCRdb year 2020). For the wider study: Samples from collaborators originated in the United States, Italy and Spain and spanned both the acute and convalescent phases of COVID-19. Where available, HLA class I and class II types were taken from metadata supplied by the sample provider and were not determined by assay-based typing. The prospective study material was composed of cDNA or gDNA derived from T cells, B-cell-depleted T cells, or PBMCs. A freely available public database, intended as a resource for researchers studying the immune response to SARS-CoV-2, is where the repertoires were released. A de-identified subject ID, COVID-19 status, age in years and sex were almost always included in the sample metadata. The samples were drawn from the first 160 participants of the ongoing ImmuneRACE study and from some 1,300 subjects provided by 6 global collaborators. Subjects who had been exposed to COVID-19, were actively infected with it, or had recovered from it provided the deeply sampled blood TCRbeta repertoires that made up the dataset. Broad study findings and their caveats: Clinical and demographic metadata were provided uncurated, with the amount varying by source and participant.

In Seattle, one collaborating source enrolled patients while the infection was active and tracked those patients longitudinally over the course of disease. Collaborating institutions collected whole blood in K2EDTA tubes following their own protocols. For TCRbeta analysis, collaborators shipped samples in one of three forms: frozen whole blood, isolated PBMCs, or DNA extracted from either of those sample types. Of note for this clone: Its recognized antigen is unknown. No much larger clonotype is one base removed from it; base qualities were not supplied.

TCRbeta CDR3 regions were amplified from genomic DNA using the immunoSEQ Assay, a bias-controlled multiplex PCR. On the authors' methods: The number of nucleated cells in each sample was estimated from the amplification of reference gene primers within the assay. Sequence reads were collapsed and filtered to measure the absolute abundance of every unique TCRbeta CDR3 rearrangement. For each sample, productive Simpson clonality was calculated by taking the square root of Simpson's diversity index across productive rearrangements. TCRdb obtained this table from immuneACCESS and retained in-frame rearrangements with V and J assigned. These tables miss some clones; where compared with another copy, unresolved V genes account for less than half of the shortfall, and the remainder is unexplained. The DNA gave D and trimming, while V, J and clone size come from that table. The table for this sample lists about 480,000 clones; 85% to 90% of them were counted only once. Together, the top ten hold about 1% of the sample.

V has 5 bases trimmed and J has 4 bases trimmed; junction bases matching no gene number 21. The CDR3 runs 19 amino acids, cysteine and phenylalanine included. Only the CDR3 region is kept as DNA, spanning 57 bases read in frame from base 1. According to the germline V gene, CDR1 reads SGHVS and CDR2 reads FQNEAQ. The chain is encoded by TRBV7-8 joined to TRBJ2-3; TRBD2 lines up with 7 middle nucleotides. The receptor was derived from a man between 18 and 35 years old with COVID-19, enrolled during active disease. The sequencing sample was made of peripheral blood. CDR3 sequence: CASSPRRGTFGAAPDTQYF. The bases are TGTGCCAGCAGCCCCCGGCGGGGGACCTTCGGAGCCGCTCCAGATACGCAGTATTTT. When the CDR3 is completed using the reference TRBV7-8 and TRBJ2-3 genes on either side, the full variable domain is GAGVSQSPRYKVAKRGQDVALRCDPISGHVSLFWYQQALGQGPEFLTYFQNEAQLDKSGLPSDRFFAERPEGSVSTLKIQRTQQEDSAVYLCASSPRRGTFGAAPDTQYFGPGTRLTVL.